The 13 T cell receptor beta chains given below trace back to one sample, sequenced in a study of CD8+CD57+ T cells in acquired aplastic anemia. Patients chosen for sequencing had CD8+CD57+ cells that had expanded, as shown by flow cytometry. According to the study, genomic DNA was the template for TCR beta VDJ and CDR3 profiling. TCRdb passed the reads through MiXCR, listing each CDR3 protein once. Of about 180,000 distinct CDR3 sequences listed, more than 45% are singletons. The sequencing input was sorted CD4+, CD8+, or CD8+CD57+ T cells (not recorded which) from PBMCs. The receptors were sampled from a human donor with aplastic anemia.

The genes are TRBV19 and TRBJ1-1, with 8 bases identical to TRBD1. Looked up from germline, CDR1 is LNHDA and CDR2 is SQIVND (reference sequence). J gave up 4 bases and V 7 bases, and 11 bases lay outside the gene matches. This CDR3 has 15 residues. The CDR3 spells CASNEQGARGTEAFF. The CDR3 nucleotides read TGTGCCAGTAACGAGCAGGGGGCGAGGGGCACTGAAGCTTTCTTT. Full variable domain (missing parts from reference TRBV19 and TRBJ1-1): DGGITQSPKYLFRKEGQNVTLSCEQNLNHDAMYWYRQDPGQGLRLIYYSQIVNDFQKGDIAEGYSVSREKKESFPLTVTSAQKNPTAFYLCASNEQGARGTEAFFGQGTRLTVV.

This clonotype was seen a handful of times. A much more abundant neighbour one base away suggests this may be a read error. This CDR3 fails to terminate in the conserved phenylalanine or tryptophan, so it likely reflects a read error. V is TRBV20-1 and J is TRBJ1-5, with TRBD1 matching 7 bases. The CDR3 consists of 13 residues. Trimming took 5 bases from V and 7 from J; bases not matched to a gene: 8. The germline CDR1 and CDR2 sequences are DFQATT and SNEGSKA (reference sequence). The CDR3 coding sequence is TGCAGTGCTGGAACAGGGGTCGACCAGCCCCAGCATTCT. Its translation: CSAGTGVDQPQHS.

This clonotype has ten or more counts. The rearrangement joins TRBV15 to TRBJ1-1; weak D call: TRBD1 (5 bases). Germline lookup yields CDR1 LNHNV and CDR2 YYDKDF (reference sequence). The CDR3 loop spans 15 amino acids. Trimming took 0 bases from V and 8 from J, leaving 16 bases between them. In nucleotides, the CDR3 is TGTGCCACCAGCAGAGATCCGGGGGGGAGGGTGGAAGCTTTCTTT. Translation: CATSRDPGGRVEAFF.

The chain links TRBV20-1 to TRBJ1-5, with a weak D call TRBD1 (5 bases). Trimming removed 3 bases at V and 6 bases at J, with 12 bases between. CDR1 and CDR2 from the germline V gene are DFQATT and SNEGSKA (reference sequence). This CDR3 comprises 13 residues. The CDR3 spells CSASLRVAQPQHF. CDR3 bases: TGCAGTGCTAGCCTCAGGGTGGCTCAGCCCCAGCATTTT.

The rearrangement joins TRBV6-1 to TRBJ1-2; 10 bases fit TRBD1. Germline values: CDR1 MNHNS, CDR2 SASEGT. J lost 7 bases, V lost 8 bases, and 13 bases had no gene match. This CDR3 is built from 15 residues. The CDR3 region is CASDPYGRTGGGYTF. The CDR3 DNA reads as TGTGCCAGCGACCCCTACGGCCGGACAGGGGGTGGCTACACCTTC.

The table lists this clonotype with many counts. The chain recombines TRBV5-1 with TRBJ2-7; 9 nucleotides line up with TRBD1. Germline lookup yields CDR1 SGHRS and CDR2 YFSETQ. After removal of 4 bases from V and 5 bases from J, the junction contained 7 bases not matched to a gene. The CDR3 runs 14 residues. The CDR3 reads CASSPRQGGDEQYF. Written as DNA, the CDR3 is TGCGCCAGCAGCCCCCGACAGGGGGGGGACGAGCAGTACTTC. The variable domain in full, completed from reference TRBV5-1 and TRBJ2-7, reads KAGVTQTPRYLIKTRGQQVTLSCSPISGHRSVSWYQQTPGQGLQFLFEYFSETQRNKGNFPGRFSGRQFSNSRSEMNVSTLELGDSALYLCASSPRQGGDEQYFGPGTRLTVT.

Notes on this clonotype: This may stem from a read error, because a much larger clone lies one nucleotide away. The J gene is TRBJ1-2, the V gene TRBV12-3 or TRBV12-4; no definite D call. The CDR3 has 15 amino acids. The V end was cut by 2 bases, the J end by 7 bases, with 17 bases between. CDR3 amino acids: CASSLSGGAVCGYTF. The CDR3 bases are TGTGCCAGCAGTTTATCAGGCGGAGCGGTGTGTGGCTACACCTTC.

In DNA form, the CDR3 reads TGTGCCAGCAGCTTAACGGTCCAGGGACTAGAGAATGAGCAGTTCTTC. This translates into CASSLTVQGLENEQFF. The chain couples TRBV7-3 to TRBJ2-1; the match to TRBD2 covers 8 bases. Germline V lookup: CDR1 SGHTA, CDR2 FQGTGA. This CDR3 comprises 16 residues. V lost 0 bases and J lost 7; bases outside the gene matches: 8.

V usage is TRBV2 and J usage is TRBJ1-5; 9 bases match TRBD1. Trimming removed 7 bases from V and 6 bases from J; junction bases left unmatched: 10. From germline, CDR1 is SNHLY and CDR2 FYNNEI. The CDR3 loop spans 15 amino acids. The CDR3 sequence: CASTGGTGPAQPQHF. The CDR3, as DNA: TGTGCCAGCACCGGCGGGACAGGGCCCGCTCAGCCCCAGCATTTT.

The genes are TRBV10-2 and TRBJ1-5; TRBD1 is a possible D gene (6 bases). Germline V gene sequence: CDR1 WSHSY, CDR2 SAAADI. The CDR3 is made up of 16 amino acids. With 6 bases removed from V and 6 bases from J, the gap between germline ends came to 21 bases. The CDR3 loop is CASRGWSSGRGQPQHF. In nucleotides, the CDR3 is TGCGCCAGCAGGGGATGGAGTAGCGGCAGGGGTCAGCCCCAGCATTTT.

With regard to this clonotype: This could be a read error, since a much larger clone is one nucleotide away. J is TRBJ1-1 and V is TRBV5-1, with D unclear. Germline V lookup: CDR1 SGHRS, CDR2 YFSETQ. Trimming cost V 4 bases and J 7 bases, with 14 bases left between them. The CDR3 runs 13 residues. CDR3 amino acids: CASSQRTAFEAFF. The CDR3 DNA reads TGCGCCAGCAGCCAGAGGACGGCTTTTGAAGCTTTCTTT.

There are many counts of this clonotype. J is TRBJ1-2 and V is TRBV6-1; weak D call: TRBD1 (6 bases). The CDR3 loop spans 13 amino acids. Germline assignment: CDR1 MNHNS and CDR2 SASEGT. V was clipped by 7 bases and J by 1 base, with 10 bases between them. As DNA, the CDR3 is TGTGCCAGCACCCAGGACAGTAACTATGGCTACACCTTC. Translated: CASTQDSNYGYTF.

This clonotype has just one count. The CDR3 end shows no conserved phenylalanine or tryptophan, and so a read error is likely. The limits of the CDR3 on the DNA are not certain, so only TCRdb's listed CDR3 is given. The chain joins TRBV2 to TRBJ2-2; the DNA was not compared with TRBD1, the D call given in the table. Germline V lookup: CDR1 SNHLY, CDR2 FYNNEI. The CDR3 has 10 amino acids, counting both end residues. The CDR3 spells CASSVWDSEV.